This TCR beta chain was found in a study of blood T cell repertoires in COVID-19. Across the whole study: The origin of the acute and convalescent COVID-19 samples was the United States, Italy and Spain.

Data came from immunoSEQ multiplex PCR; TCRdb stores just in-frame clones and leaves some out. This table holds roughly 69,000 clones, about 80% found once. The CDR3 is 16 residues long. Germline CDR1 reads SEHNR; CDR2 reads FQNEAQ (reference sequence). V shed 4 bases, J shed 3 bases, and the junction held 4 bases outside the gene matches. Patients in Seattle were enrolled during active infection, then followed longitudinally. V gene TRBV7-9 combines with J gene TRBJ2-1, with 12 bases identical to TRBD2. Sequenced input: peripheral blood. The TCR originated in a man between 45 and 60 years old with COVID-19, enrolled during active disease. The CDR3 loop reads CASSSGLAGIYNEQFF. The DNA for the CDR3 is TGTGCCAGCAGCTCAGGACTAGCGGGGATCTACAATGAGCAGTTCTTC.